This T cell receptor beta chain was documented in a study of shared clonotypes between healthy human individuals. Profiled with immunoSEQ multiplex PCR; TCRdb holds only in-frame clones, not every one. Of over 2 million clones listed, about 94% are singletons. CD45RO-negative cells were positively selected for CCR7, leaving out terminally differentiated effector memory CD45RA+ cells. There are 14 residues in the CDR3. V was shortened by 4 bases and J by 4 bases, with 12 bases between the two germline ends. The germline gives CDR1 SGHRS, CDR2 YFSETQ. V usage is TRBV5-1 and J usage is TRBJ2-1; unclear D gene. The sequenced sample consisted of naive CD8+ T cells sorted from blood. The TCR originated in a man between 18 and 35 years old in good health. The chain's CDR3 is CASSINSLYNEQFF. The CDR3 DNA sequence: TGCGCCAGCAGCATAAACAGTTTGTACAATGAGCAGTTCTTC. Combining the CDR3 with reference TRBV5-1 and TRBJ2-1 gives the whole variable domain KAGVTQTPRYLIKTRGQQVTLSCSPISGHRSVSWYQQTPGQGLQFLFEYFSETQRNKGNFPGRFSGRQFSNSRSEMNVSTLELGDSALYLCASSINSLYNEQFFGPGTRLTVL.